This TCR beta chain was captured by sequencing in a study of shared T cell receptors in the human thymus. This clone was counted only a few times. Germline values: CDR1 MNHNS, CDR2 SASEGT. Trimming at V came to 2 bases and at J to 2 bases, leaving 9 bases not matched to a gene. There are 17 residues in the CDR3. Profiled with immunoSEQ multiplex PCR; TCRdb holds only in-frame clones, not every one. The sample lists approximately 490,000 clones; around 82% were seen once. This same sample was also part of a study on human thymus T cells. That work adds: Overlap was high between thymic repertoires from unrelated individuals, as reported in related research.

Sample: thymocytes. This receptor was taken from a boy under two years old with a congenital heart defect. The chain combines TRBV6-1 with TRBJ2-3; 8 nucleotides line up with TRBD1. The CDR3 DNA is TGTGCCAGCAGTGAACATAGGGGACAGGTAGACACAGATACGCAGTATTTT. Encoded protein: CASSEHRGQVDTDTQYF.